This section outlines one T cell receptor beta chain sequence together with its context. Antigen specificity is unknown. The data derive from a study of OX40 agonist ivuxolimab in advanced cancers. Study-level results: Certain nonresponders additionally had low normalized T-cell clonal expansion.

Excluded were patients having autoimmune disease history or systemic immunosuppression. Only in-frame clones appear in the TCRdb table, and some are missing; sequencing was by immunoSEQ multiplex PCR. The sample shows some 60,000 clones, roughly 86% of them seen only once. The TCR sequence derives from an adult with an advanced solid tumor such as melanoma, head and neck, liver or kidney cancer. Sequencing was performed on CD4+ or CD8+ T cells sorted from blood, taken in a trial of the OX40 agonist ivuxolimab.

CDR3 region: CASSSTPGGYEKLFF. The CDR3 region has the DNA TGTGCCAGCAGCTCCACTCCAGGGGGCTATGAAAAACTGTTTTTT. The chain is built from TRBV6-5 and TRBJ1-4, with 8 bases that match TRBD1. The CDR3 has 15 residues. Germline loops: CDR1 MNHEY, CDR2 SVGAGI. Trimming cost V 6 bases and J 6 bases; bases outside gene matches: 9.